This TCR beta chain comes out of a study of blood T cell repertoires in COVID-19. The CDR3 is made up of 15 amino acids. V dropped 1 base and J dropped 4; count of bases not matched to a gene: 6. The germline gives CDR1 LGHDT, CDR2 YNNKEL (reference sequence). This clone was counted between two and nine times. Profiling relied on immunoSEQ multiplex PCR, and the TCRdb table lists in-frame clones only, not all of them. This sample carries about 70,000 clones, over 80% of them seen once, and the ten largest clones take 1.8%. The sample consisted of peripheral blood. This TCR came from a woman between 55 and 75 years old with acute or convalescent COVID-19. The chain combines TRBV3-1 (or the pseudogene TRBV3-2) with TRBJ1-2; 7 nucleotides agree with TRBD1. In DNA, the CDR3 is TGTGCCAGCAGCCAAGTACCGGGACAGCCCTATGGCTACACCTTC. Its protein product is CASSQVPGQPYGYTF.